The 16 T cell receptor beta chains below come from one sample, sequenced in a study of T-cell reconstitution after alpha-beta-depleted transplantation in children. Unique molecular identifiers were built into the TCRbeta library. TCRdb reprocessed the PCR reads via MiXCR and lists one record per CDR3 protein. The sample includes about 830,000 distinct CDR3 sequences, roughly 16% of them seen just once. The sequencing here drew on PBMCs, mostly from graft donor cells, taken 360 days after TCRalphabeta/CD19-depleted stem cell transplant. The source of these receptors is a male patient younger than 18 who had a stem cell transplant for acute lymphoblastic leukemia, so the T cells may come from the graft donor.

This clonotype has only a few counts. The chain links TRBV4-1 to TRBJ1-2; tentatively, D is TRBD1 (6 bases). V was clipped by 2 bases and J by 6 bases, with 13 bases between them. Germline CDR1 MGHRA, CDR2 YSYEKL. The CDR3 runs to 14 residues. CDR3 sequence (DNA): TGCGCCAGCAGCCAACCTACAGGGCTGGATGGCTACACCTTC. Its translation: CASSQPTGLDGYTF.

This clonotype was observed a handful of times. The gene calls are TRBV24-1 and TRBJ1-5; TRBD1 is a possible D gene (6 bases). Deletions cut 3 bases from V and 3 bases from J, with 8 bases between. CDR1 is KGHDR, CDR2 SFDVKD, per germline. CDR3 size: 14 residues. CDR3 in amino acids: CATSDRTVNQPQHF. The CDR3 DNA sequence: TGTGCCACCAGTGATCGGACAGTCAATCAGCCCCAGCATTTT.

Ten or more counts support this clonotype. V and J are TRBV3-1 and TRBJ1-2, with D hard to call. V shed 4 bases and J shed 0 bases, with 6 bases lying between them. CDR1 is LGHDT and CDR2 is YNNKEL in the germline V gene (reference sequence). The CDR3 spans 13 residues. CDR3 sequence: CASSPATNYGYTF. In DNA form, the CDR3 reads TGTGCCAGCAGCCCGGCCACTAACTATGGCTACACCTTC.

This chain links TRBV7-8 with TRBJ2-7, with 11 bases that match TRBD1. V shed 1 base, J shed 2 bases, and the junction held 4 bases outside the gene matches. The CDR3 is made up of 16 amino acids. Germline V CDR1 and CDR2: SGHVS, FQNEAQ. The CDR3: CASSLVVGQGAYEQYF. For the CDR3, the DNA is TGTGCCAGCAGCTTAGTCGTGGGACAGGGGGCCTACGAGCAGTACTTC.

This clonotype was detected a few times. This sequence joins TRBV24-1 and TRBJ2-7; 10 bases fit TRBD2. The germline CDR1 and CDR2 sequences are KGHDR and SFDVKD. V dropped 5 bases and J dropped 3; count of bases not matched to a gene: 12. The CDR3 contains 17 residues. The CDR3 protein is CATSAVSSGSINYEQYF. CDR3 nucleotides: TGTGCCACCAGTGCCGTCTCTAGCGGGAGTATCAACTACGAGCAGTACTTC.

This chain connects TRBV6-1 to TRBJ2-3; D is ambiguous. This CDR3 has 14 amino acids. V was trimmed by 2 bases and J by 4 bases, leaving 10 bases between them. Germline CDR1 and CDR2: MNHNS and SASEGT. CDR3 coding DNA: TGTGCCAGCAGTGAACGGGTAGGGTCAGATACGCAGTATTTT. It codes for CASSERVGSDTQYF.

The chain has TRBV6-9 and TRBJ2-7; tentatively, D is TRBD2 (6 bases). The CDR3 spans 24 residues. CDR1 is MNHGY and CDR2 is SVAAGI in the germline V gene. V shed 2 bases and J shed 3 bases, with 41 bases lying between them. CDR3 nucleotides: TGTGCCAGCAGTTATCTGCTTTCGGGCCCCAGGGTCGGGAGCCTCAATCGGGGGAACTACGAGCAGTACTTC. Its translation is CASSYLLSGPRVGSLNRGNYEQYF.

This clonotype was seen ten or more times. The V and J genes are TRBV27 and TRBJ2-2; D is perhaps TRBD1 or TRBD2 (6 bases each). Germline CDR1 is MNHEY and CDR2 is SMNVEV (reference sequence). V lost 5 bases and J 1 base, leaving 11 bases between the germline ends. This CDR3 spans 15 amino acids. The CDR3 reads CASSPAGQNTGELFF. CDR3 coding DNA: TGTGCCAGCAGTCCCGCGGGACAGAACACCGGGGAGCTGTTTTTT.

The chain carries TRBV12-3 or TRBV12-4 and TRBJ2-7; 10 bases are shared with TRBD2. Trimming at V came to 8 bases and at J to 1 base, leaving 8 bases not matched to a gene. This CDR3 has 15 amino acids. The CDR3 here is CASLSGLAPSYEQYF. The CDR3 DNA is TGTGCCAGCCTCTCGGGACTAGCGCCTTCCTACGAGCAGTACTTC.

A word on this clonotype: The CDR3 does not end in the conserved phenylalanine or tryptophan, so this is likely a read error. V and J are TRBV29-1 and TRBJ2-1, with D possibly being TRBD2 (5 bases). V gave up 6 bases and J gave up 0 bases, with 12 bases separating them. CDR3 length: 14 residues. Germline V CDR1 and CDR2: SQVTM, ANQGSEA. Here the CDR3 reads CSVMRGSSYNEQFS. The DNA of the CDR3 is TGCAGCGTGATGAGAGGGAGCTCCTACAATGAGCAGTTCTCC.

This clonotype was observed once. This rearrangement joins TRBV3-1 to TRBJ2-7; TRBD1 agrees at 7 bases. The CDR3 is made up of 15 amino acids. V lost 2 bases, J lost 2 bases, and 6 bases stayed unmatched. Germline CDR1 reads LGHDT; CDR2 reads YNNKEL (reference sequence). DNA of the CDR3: TGTGCCAGCAGCCAAAGGCACAGGGGACCCTACGAGCAGTACTTC. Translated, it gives CASSQRHRGPYEQYF.

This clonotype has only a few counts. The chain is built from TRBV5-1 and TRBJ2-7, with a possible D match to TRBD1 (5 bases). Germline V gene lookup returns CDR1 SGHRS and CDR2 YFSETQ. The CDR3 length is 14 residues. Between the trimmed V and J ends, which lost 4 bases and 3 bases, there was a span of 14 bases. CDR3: CASSRQPLDYEQYF. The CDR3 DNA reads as TGCGCCAGCAGCCGACAGCCCCTGGACTACGAGCAGTACTTC.

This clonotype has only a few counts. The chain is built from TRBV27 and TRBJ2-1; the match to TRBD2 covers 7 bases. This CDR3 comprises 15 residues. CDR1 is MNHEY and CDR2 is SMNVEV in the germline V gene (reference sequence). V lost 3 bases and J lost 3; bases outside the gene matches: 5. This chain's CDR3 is CASSFAASGYNEQFF. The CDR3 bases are TGTGCCAGCAGTTTTGCCGCTAGCGGCTACAATGAGCAGTTCTTC.

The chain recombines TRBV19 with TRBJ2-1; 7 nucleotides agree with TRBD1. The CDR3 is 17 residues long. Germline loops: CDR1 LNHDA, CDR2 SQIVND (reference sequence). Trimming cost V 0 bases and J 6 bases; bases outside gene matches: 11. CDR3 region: CASSIDHETGISNEQFF. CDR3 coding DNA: TGTGCCAGTAGTATAGATCACGAGACAGGGATTAGCAATGAGCAGTTCTTC.

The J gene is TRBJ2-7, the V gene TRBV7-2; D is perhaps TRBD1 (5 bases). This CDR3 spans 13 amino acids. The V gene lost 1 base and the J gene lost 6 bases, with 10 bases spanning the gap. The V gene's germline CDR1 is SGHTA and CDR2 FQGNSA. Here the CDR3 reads CASSLGRVGEQYF. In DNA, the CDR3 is TGTGCCAGCAGCTTAGGCAGGGTAGGCGAGCAGTACTTC.

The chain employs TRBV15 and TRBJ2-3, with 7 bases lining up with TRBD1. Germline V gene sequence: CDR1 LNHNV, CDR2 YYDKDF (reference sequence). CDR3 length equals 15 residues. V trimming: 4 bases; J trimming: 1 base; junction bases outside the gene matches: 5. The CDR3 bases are TGTGCCACCAGCAAGCCGGGACAGCGCACAGATACGCAGTATTTT. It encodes CATSKPGQRTDTQYF.